The rows below give T cell receptor beta chains drawn from one sample of a study of blood T cells in healthy people across ages. MiXCR was run by TCRdb on the 5' RACE reads, yielding one entry per CDR3 protein. The sample consists of over 950,000 distinct CDR3 sequences, 45% to 60% of them appearing once. Sequencing used blood. These TCRs come from a woman in her fifties or sixties in good health. The CDR3 runs from the conserved cysteine through the conserved F or W. D genes are given only for firm matches. Rows may omit the clone size; those that give it use once, few, many or a size class.

j_call,v_call,d_call,clone_size,cdr3_nt,cdr3_aa
TRBJ2-4,TRBV5-6,NA,NA,TGTGCCAGCAGCAGGTCTCAGGGTCCCAACATTCAGTACTTC,CASSRSQGPNIQYF
TRBJ1-1,TRBV29-1,NA,NA,TGCAGCGTCCTACAGGGATCGACCCGAGAAGCTTTCTTT,CSVLQGSTREAFF
TRBJ1-1,TRBV7-9,NA,NA,TGTGCCAGCAGCCGGTACGGCGCTGAAGCTTTCTTT,CASSRYGAEAFF
TRBJ2-3,TRBV7-2,NA,NA,TGTGCCAGCAGCTTTGACGAGGCAATCACAGATACGCAGTATTTT,CASSFDEAITDTQYF
TRBJ2-7,TRBV12-3/TRBV12-4,TRBD1,few,TGTGCCAGCAGTTTTGGGGGACGGGGACAGGGGGACGAGCAGTACTTC,CASSFGGRGQGDEQYF
TRBJ1-2,TRBV29-1,TRBD1,few,TGCAGCGTTGAAGCCGGGACAGGGGGCGGTTCCAATAACTATGGCTACACCTTC,CSVEAGTGGGSNNYGYTF
TRBJ2-5,TRBV10-1,NA,few,TGCGCCAGCAGTGAGCTGACTTTAGGGACCCAGTACTTC,CASSELTLGTQYF
TRBJ2-1,TRBV20-1,NA,NA,TGCAGTGCTAGAGAGCGGCGAAGCTCCTACAATGAGCAGTTCTTC,CSARERRSSYNEQFF
TRBJ2-5,TRBV12-3/TRBV12-4,NA,few,TGTGCCAGCAGTCACGGACAAGGGGGCCAGTACTTC,CASSHGQGGQYF
TRBJ2-1,TRBV4-1,NA,NA,TGCGCCAGCAGCCAAGAGGTGATGAGCGCGGGTCCGGGACAACAAAACAATGAGCAGTTCTTC,CASSQEVMSAGPGQQNNEQFF
TRBJ2-7,TRBV29-1,TRBD1,few,TGCAGCGTTGAAGATGGGGGTACCGGGACAGGGGGGATAAAATACGAGCAGTACTTC,CSVEDGGTGTGGIKYEQYF
TRBJ1-2,TRBV7-9,TRBD1,once,TGTGCCAGCAGCTTAGCAGGGGGCAACACTAACTATGGCTACACCTTC,CASSLAGGNTNYGYTF
TRBJ2-1,TRBV25-1,NA,NA,TGTGCCAGCAGTCCCACAACCTCCTACAATGAGCAGTTCTTC,CASSPTTSYNEQFF
TRBJ1-1,TRBV9,TRBD1,few,TGTGCCAGCAGCGTAGCGGGGACAGGGACTGAAGCTTTCTTT,CASSVAGTGTEAFF
TRBJ2-7,TRBV20-1,NA,NA,TGCAGTGCAGAAGGGCCTAGCACCCCCTACGAGCAGTACTTC,CSAEGPSTPYEQYF
TRBJ2-4,TRBV7-2,NA,few,TGTGCCAGCAGCTTTTTGCGGGGCTGGGAAAACATTCAGTACTTC,CASSFLRGWENIQYF
TRBJ2-2,TRBV6-5,NA,few,TGTGCCAGCAGGCCGACACGCAGGACTACTACCGGGGAGCTGTTTTTT,CASRPTRRTTTGELFF
TRBJ2-1,TRBV5-5,NA,NA,TGTGCCAGCAGCTTGGAGTCCCAACTAGTCTCAGAGCAGTTCTTC,CASSLESQLVSEQFF
TRBJ2-1,TRBV27,TRBD2,NA,TGTGCCAGCAGTTTGGCCGCGGGAGGGTTATACAATGAGCAGTTCTTC,CASSLAAGGLYNEQFF
TRBJ2-1,TRBV27,NA,NA,TGTGCCAGCAGTCTGGGGGCGAGCGGCTACGGTGAGCAGTTCTTC,CASSLGASGYGEQFF
TRBJ1-5,TRBV20-1,TRBD1,NA,TGCAGTGCTGGGGACAGAAATAGCAATCAGCCCCAGCATTTT,CSAGDRNSNQPQHF
TRBJ2-7,TRBV29-1,TRBD2,NA,TGCAGCGTTGAATTAGCGGGGAACTCCTACGAGCAGTACTTC,CSVELAGNSYEQYF
TRBJ2-5,TRBV27,NA,NA,TGTGCCAGCAGTCCCCTCCCCGGGACCCAGTACTTC,CASSPLPGTQYF
TRBJ1-2,TRBV27,TRBD1,NA,TGTGCCAGCAGGGGACAGGGTCTCAACTATGGCTACACCTTC,CASRGQGLNYGYTF
TRBJ2-5,TRBV29-1,NA,many,TGCAGCGTTGAAGATGGGGCTTTAGCAAGAGAGACCCAGTACTTC,CSVEDGALARETQYF
TRBJ2-3,TRBV29-1,NA,NA,TGCGGCGTTAGGGGGGGGAATACGCAGTATTTT,CGVRGGNTQYF
TRBJ2-5,TRBV5-1,TRBD2,NA,TGCGCCAGCAGCTTGGTAGCGGGACACCAAGAGACCCAGTACTTC,CASSLVAGHQETQYF
TRBJ2-7,TRBV7-2,TRBD1,few,TGTGCCAGCAGCTGGGGACAGGGCTATTACGAGCAGTACTTC,CASSWGQGYYEQYF
TRBJ2-3,TRBV28,TRBD2,NA,TGTGCCAGCAGTTTTCCTAGCGGGAGTGGGACAGATACGCAGTATTTT,CASSFPSGSGTDTQYF
TRBJ1-6,TRBV28,NA,NA,TGTGCCAGCATCGCGGGACAAACCAATTCACCCCCCCACTTT,CASIAGQTNSPPHF
TRBJ2-7,TRBV13,TRBD1,NA,TGTGCCAGCAGCAAAGGGGGCGTCGAGCAGTACTTC,CASSKGGVEQYF
TRBJ2-1,TRBV3-1,TRBD2,few,TGTGCCAGCAGCCCGCTTACCGGGACTAGCGGCTACAATGAGCAGTTCTTC,CASSPLTGTSGYNEQFF
TRBJ2-6,TRBV2,NA,few,TGTGCCAGCAGTGCACTCCTCTCTGGGGCCAACGTCCTGACTTTC,CASSALLSGANVLTF
TRBJ2-7,TRBV3-1,NA,NA,TGTGCCAGCGGCCAAGCCCCAGGGCAGTTCTACGAGCAGTACTTC,CASGQAPGQFYEQYF
TRBJ2-5,TRBV29-1,NA,few,TGCAGCGCGATAGCGGACAAAGAGACCCAGTACTTC,CSAIADKETQYF
TRBJ2-4,TRBV27,NA,few,TGTGCCAGCAGTTTACAGGGGAAACTAGCCAAAAACATTCAGTACTTC,CASSLQGKLAKNIQYF
TRBJ2-5,TRBV28,NA,NA,TGTGCCAGCCACCAGGGAGACAAGAAGTCCCAGTACTTC,CASHQGDKKSQYF
TRBJ2-7,TRBV5-1,NA,NA,TGCGCCAGCAGCGTGGAGGTGGACTACTACGAGCAGTACTTC,CASSVEVDYYEQYF
TRBJ2-6,TRBV29-1,NA,NA,TGCAGCGTTGGTCGCGCCGGCAACTCTGGGGCCAACGTCCTGACTTTC,CSVGRAGNSGANVLTF
TRBJ2-7,TRBV28,NA,NA,TGTGCCAGCAGTCCGACCGGAGGCTTCCCTCCCTACGAGCAGTACTTC,CASSPTGGFPPYEQYF
TRBJ2-1,TRBV9,NA,few,TGTGCCAGCACCCCCGGGCAGGGGTCCTACAATGAGCAGTTCTTC,CASTPGQGSYNEQFF
TRBJ2-3,TRBV20-1,NA,NA,TGCAGTGCTTTCCAAGGGGGAAATACGCAGTATTTT,CSAFQGGNTQYF
TRBJ1-2,TRBV28,NA,NA,TGTGCCAGCAGTTTAGGGGAGGGGTACTATGGCTACACCTTC,CASSLGEGYYGYTF
TRBJ2-3,TRBV4-1,NA,few,TGCGCCAGCAGCCAAGATCATCGTACGCAGTATTTT,CASSQDHRTQYF
TRBJ2-4,TRBV7-2,NA,NA,TGTGCCAGCAGCTTAGAAGCGGGACAAGCCAAAAACATTCAGTACTTC,CASSLEAGQAKNIQYF
TRBJ2-2,TRBV30,TRBD2,NA,TGTGCCTCGGGACTAGTGAACACCGGGGAGCTGTTTTTT,CASGLVNTGELFF
TRBJ1-5,TRBV27,NA,NA,TGTGCCAGCTCAGTTATGGTCGCGGAACCCCAGCATTTT,CASSVMVAEPQHF
TRBJ2-1,TRBV7-9,NA,NA,TGTGCCAGCAGCTTAGCGGGCCAGGACTACAATGAGCAGTTCTTC,CASSLAGQDYNEQFF
TRBJ1-5,TRBV20-1,NA,NA,TGCAGTGCTAGGAAGGACAGCAATCAGCCCCAGCATTTT,CSARKDSNQPQHF
TRBJ1-2,TRBV28,TRBD1,NA,TGTGCCAGCACCTCAGACAGGGCTGCTGGCTACACCTTC,CASTSDRAAGYTF
TRBJ1-6,TRBV28,NA,NA,TGTGCCAGCATTCCTAGCGGCAGTAGGCCCCTCCACTTT,CASIPSGSRPLHF
TRBJ2-7,TRBV14,TRBD1,few,TGTGCCAGCAGCCAAGTCGGTGGGACAGGGGGGCAGCAGTACTTC,CASSQVGGTGGQQYF
TRBJ1-4,TRBV7-8,NA,NA,TGTGCCAGCAGCTTAGAGCCAGGGCGCGAAAAACTGTTTTTT,CASSLEPGREKLFF
TRBJ1-5,TRBV29-1,NA,NA,TGCAGCGCGGGGACCGGGCTAGATCAGCCCCAGCATTTT,CSAGTGLDQPQHF
TRBJ2-3,TRBV24-1,TRBD1,NA,TGTGCCACCAGTTCGGGGACAGGGATAGCAGATACGCAGTATTTT,CATSSGTGIADTQYF